The source of this T cell receptor (beta chain) is a study of OX40 agonist ivuxolimab in advanced cancers. Study information: Patients were infused with ivuxolimab every 2 weeks at 0.01 to 10 mg/kg.

This CDR3 comprises 15 residues. Looked up from germline, CDR1 is SGHAT and CDR2 is FQNNGV. Between the trimmed V and J ends, which lost 5 bases and 0 bases, there was a span of 11 bases. Blood sampling took place at baseline, cycle 4 day 1, and cycle 7 day 1. The protocol was immunoSEQ multiplex PCR, while the TCRdb copy is restricted to in-frame clones and leaves out a portion. The sample includes tens of thousands of clones, roughly nine tenths of them seen just once. Sequences were derived from CD4+ or CD8+ T cells sorted from blood, sampled in a trial of the OX40 agonist ivuxolimab. The receptor was isolated from an adult with an advanced solid tumor such as melanoma, head and neck, liver or kidney cancer. V is TRBV11-2 and J is TRBJ1-5, with D tentatively TRBD1 (6 bases). The CDR3 nucleotides read TGTGCCAGCAGCACCGACAGGTATAGCAATCAGCCCCAGCATTTT. Amino acids: CASSTDRYSNQPQHF.